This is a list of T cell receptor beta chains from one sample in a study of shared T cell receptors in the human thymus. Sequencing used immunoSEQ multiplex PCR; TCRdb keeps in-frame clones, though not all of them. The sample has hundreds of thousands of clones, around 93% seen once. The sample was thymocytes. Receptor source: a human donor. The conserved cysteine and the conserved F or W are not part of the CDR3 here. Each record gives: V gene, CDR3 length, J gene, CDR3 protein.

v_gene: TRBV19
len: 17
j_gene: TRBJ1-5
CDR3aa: ASSKDGVQGKVGDQPQH

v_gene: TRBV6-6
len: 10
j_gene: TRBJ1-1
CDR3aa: ASSSGNTEAF

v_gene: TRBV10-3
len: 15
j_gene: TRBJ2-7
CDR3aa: AITVRGTPRGFYEQY

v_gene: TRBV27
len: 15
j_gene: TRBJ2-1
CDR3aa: ASSLGTSGRSHNEQF

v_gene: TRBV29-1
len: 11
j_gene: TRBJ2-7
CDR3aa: SVWDRDVYEQY

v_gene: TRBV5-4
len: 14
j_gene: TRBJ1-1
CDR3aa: ASSLVQGVLYTEAF

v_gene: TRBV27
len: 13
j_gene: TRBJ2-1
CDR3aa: ASMPAGGPYNEQF

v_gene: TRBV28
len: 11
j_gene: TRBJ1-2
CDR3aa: AIVDRAVFGYT

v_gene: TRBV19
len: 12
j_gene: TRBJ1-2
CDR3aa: ASNGRDRFYGYT

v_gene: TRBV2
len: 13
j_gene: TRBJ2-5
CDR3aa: ASSETPSPQVTQY

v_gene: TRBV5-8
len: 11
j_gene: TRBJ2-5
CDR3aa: ASSLVIQETQY

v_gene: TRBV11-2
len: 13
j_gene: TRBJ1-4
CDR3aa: ASSLRRRDREKLF

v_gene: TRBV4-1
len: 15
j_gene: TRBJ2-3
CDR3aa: ASSQDLDYTSTDTQY

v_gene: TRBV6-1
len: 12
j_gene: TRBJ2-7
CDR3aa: ASSALANPYEQY

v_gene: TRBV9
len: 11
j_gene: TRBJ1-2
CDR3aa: ASATGEFYGYT

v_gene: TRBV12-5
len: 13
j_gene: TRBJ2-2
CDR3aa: ASGLDSVNTGELF